This T cell receptor (beta chain) comes out of a study of shared clonotypes between healthy human individuals. The germline V and J ends were trimmed by 2 bases and 2 bases, with 10 bases remaining between them. Germline lookup yields CDR1 KGHSH and CDR2 LQKENI. The CDR3 runs 15 residues. Naive CD8 isolation took CD45RO-negative cells positively selected for CCR7 and excluded terminally differentiated effector memory CD45RA+ cells. Overall study findings and caveats: Having only a few donors restricted how much genetic and exposure-history diversity was captured.

In regard to this clone: Its cognate antigen is unknown.

It was across several immunoSEQ plates that each subset's genomic DNA was evenly split. Replicate PCRs run on sorted subsets employed approximately 0.2 ug DNA, 30,000 to 35,000 T cell genomes. Sequenced by immunoSEQ multiplex PCR; TCRdb stores in-frame clones only, minus some. The sample lists hundreds of thousands of clones, 85% to 95% occurring once. Source material: naive CD8+ T cells sorted from blood. This rearrangement joins TRBV18 to TRBJ1-3; no firm D call. This clonotype was obtained from a woman younger than 45 in good health. The CDR3: CASSPGAGTGNTIYF. In DNA form, the CDR3 reads TGTGCCAGCTCACCAGGTGCTGGGACTGGAAACACCATATATTTT.